The 10 T cell receptor beta chains presented below share a single source sample, sequenced in a study of CD8 T cells in ankylosing spondylitis. TCRdb reprocessed the 5' RACE reads with MiXCR, giving one entry per CDR3 protein. The sample contains hundreds of thousands of distinct CDR3 sequences, less than 25% of which appear only once. The sequenced sample was blood, either unsorted or a sorted T cell fraction (not recorded which). All receptors derive from a female donor with ankylosing spondylitis or in good health (not recorded which).

The gene calls are TRBV9 and TRBJ2-1, with TRBD2 as a possible D gene (5 bases). Trimming removed 3 bases at V and 0 bases at J, with 10 bases between. This CDR3 is built from 15 residues. Germline CDR1 reads SGDLS; CDR2 reads YYNGEE. In nucleotides, the CDR3 is TGTGCCAGCAGCGCAACTGGGAGCTCCTACAATGAGCAGTTCTTC. Its protein product is CASSATGSSYNEQFF.

This clonotype occurred many times. The chain links TRBV10-3 to TRBJ2-1, with 14 bases fitting TRBD2. CDR1 is ENHRY, CDR2 SYGVKD, per germline. Trimming at V came to 4 bases and at J to 6 bases, leaving 2 bases not matched to a gene. The CDR3 is 15 residues long. CDR3 residues: CAISGGTSGSNEQFF. The DNA of the CDR3 is TGTGCCATCAGTGGCGGGACTAGCGGGAGCAATGAGCAGTTCTTC.

This clonotype has only a few counts. This chain uses TRBV6-1 with TRBJ2-5, with TRBD2 matching 15 bases. The CDR3 is 16 residues long. Germline CDR1 reads MNHNS; CDR2 reads SASEGT. J gave up 5 bases and V 5 bases, and 6 bases lay outside the gene matches. CDR3 sequence reads: CASSPSGTSGRETQYF. The DNA of the CDR3 is TGTGCCAGCAGTCCCTCCGGGACTAGCGGGAGGGAGACCCAGTACTTC.

This clonotype was seen ten or more times. The CDR3 bases are TGTGCCATCAGTGGGACCTCAGATACGCAGTATTTT. Translated: CAISGTSDTQYF. The rearrangement joins TRBV10-3 to TRBJ2-3; no clear D. Deletions cut 4 bases from V and 4 bases from J, with 6 bases between. This CDR3 comprises 12 residues. Germline V gives CDR1 ENHRY, CDR2 SYGVKD.

This clonotype turned up a few times. The chain joins TRBV27 to TRBJ1-5; D gene uncertain. Germline assignment: CDR1 MNHEY and CDR2 SMNVEV (reference sequence). The CDR3 spans 13 residues. V gave up 3 bases and J gave up 0 bases, with 3 bases separating them. The CDR3 sequence: CASSFYSNQPQHF. The CDR3 DNA is TGTGCCAGCAGTTTCTATAGCAATCAGCCCCAGCATTTT.

V and J are TRBV7-2 and TRBJ1-5; 9 nucleotides line up with TRBD1. Germline values: CDR1 SGHTA, CDR2 FQGNSA. The CDR3 has 15 amino acids. Trimming took 5 bases from V and 5 from J; bases not matched to a gene: 7. The CDR3 here is CASSLGGQGYQPQHF. The CDR3 coding sequence is TGTGCCAGCAGCCTGGGGGGACAGGGCTATCAGCCCCAGCATTTT.

In its sample, this clonotype was seen a few times. This chain joins TRBV27 and TRBJ1-5; D gene uncertain. The germline V and J ends were trimmed by 0 bases and 0 bases, with 9 bases remaining between them. Germline-derived CDR1 and CDR2 are MNHEY and SMNVEV (reference sequence). The CDR3 runs 16 residues. The CDR3 region is CASSLSMQVSNQPQHF. The CDR3 DNA follows: TGTGCCAGCAGTTTATCGATGCAGGTTAGCAATCAGCCCCAGCATTTT.

The V and J genes are TRBV6-1 and TRBJ2-3; D gene unclear. The CDR3 consists of 15 residues. Germline V gives CDR1 MNHNS, CDR2 SASEGT. V was trimmed by 5 bases and J by 2 bases, leaving 14 bases between them. This CDR3 is CASSQLTLSTDTQYF. CDR3 nucleotides: TGTGCCAGCAGTCAACTAACCCTGTCCACAGATACGCAGTATTTT.

This clonotype has just a few counts. The rearrangement joins TRBV20-1 to TRBJ2-7, with D possibly TRBD1 on 7 matching bases. The CDR3 sequence is 13 residues long. The germline V and J ends were trimmed by 4 bases and 4 bases, with 14 bases remaining between them. CDR1 is DFQATT, CDR2 SNEGSKA, per germline (reference sequence). CDR3 loop: CSAIAAQGYEQYF. The CDR3 nucleotides read TGCAGTGCTATAGCGGCACAGGGGTACGAGCAGTACTTC.

The chain is built from TRBV5-1 and TRBJ2-1; D remains unclear. V was trimmed by 0 bases and J by 0 bases, leaving 13 bases between them. Germline V lookup: CDR1 SGHRS, CDR2 YFSETQ. This CDR3 has 17 amino acids. CDR3 region: CASSLVSGSSSYNEQFF. For the CDR3, the DNA is TGCGCCAGCAGCTTGGTAAGTGGCTCAAGCTCCTACAATGAGCAGTTCTTC.